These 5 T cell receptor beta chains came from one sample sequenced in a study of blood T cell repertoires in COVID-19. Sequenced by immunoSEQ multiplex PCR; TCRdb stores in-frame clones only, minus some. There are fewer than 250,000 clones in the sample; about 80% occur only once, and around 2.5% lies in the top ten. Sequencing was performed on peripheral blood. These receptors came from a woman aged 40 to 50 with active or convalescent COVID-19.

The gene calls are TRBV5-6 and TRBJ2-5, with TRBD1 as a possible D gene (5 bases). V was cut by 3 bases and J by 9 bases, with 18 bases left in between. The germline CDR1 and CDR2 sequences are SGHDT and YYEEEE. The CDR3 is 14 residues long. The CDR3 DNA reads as TGTGCCAGCAGCTGGGGCCTCCACGAGGATGCCCAGTACTTC. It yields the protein CASSWGLHEDAQYF.

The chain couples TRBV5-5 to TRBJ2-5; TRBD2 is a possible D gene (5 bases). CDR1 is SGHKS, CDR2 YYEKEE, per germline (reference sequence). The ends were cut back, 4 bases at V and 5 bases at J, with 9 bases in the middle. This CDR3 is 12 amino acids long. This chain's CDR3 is CASSPAVETQYF. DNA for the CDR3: TGTGCCAGCAGCCCAGCGGTGGAGACCCAGTACTTC.

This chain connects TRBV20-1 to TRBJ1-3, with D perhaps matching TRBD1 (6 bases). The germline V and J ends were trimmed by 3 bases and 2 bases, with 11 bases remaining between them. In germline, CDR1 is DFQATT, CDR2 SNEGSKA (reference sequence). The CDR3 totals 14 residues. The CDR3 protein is CSASRSGAGNTIYF. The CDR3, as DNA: TGCAGTGCTAGTAGGTCAGGGGCTGGAAACACCATATATTTT.

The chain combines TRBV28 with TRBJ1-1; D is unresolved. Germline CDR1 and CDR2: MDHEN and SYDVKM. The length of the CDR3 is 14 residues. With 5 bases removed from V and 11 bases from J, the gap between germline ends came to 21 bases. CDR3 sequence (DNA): TGTGCCAGCAGTCGGGTCACCGGGATCGACGGGGCTTTCTTT. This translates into CASSRVTGIDGAFF.

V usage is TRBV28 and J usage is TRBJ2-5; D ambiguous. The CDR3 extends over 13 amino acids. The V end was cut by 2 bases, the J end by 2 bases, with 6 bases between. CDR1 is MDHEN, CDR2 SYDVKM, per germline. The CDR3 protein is CASSLPGQETQYF. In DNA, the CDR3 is TGTGCCAGCAGTTTACCGGGTCAAGAGACCCAGTACTTC. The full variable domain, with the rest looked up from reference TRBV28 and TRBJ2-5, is DVKVTQSSRYLVKRTGEKVFLECVQDMDHENMFWYRQDPGLGLRLIYFSYDVKMKEKGDIPEGYSVSREKKERFSLILESASTNQTSMYLCASSLPGQETQYFGPGTRLLVL.